This T cell receptor beta chain stems from a study of blood T cell repertoires in COVID-19. Turning to the study itself: Sources were T cells, B-cell-depleted T cells, or PBMCs; the material itself was cDNA or gDNA.

Membership in each cohort depended on participant-reported clinical history. TCRdb's table, derived via immunoSEQ multiplex PCR, lists solely in-frame clones and lacks some. Altogether 250,000 or so clones are present, approximately 86% being singletons, with the ten largest covering approximately 1.6%. Sequenced sample: PBMCs or T cells enriched from blood (not recorded which). This clonotype was sampled from a woman aged 45-59 years who had recovered from COVID-19.

The CDR3 DNA sequence: TGTGCCTGGAGCCCGACAGCGAACACTGAAGCTTTCTTT. This translates into CAWSPTANTEAFF. The J gene is TRBJ1-1, the V gene TRBV30, with a weak D call TRBD1 (5 bases). Germline CDR1 GTSNPN, CDR2 SVGIG (reference sequence). Trimming removed 3 bases at V and 1 base at J, with 9 bases between. There are 13 residues in the CDR3.